Each of the 32 T cell receptor beta chains below was sequenced from the same sample in a study of brain T cells in children with intractable seizures. The time point was: blood from clinic visit 5 months post-surgery; TSC patient then seizure free. Here immunoSEQ multiplex PCR was the method, and the copy in TCRdb shows in-frame clones only, minus some. Of approximately 330,000 clones in the sample, about 94% were seen once. This specimen consisted of peripheral blood, obtained roughly 5 months after surgery. The receptors were sampled from a boy under three years old with tuberous sclerosis and intractable seizures.

V and J are TRBV4-1 and TRBJ1-1; D not resolved. Trimming pared 0 bases from V and 5 bases from J, leaving 13 bases between. Germline-derived CDR1 and CDR2 are MGHRA and YSYEKL. This CDR3 has 15 amino acids. CDR3 loop: CASSQDPGRLTEAFF. The CDR3 DNA reads as TGCGCCAGCAGCCAAGATCCGGGGAGATTGACTGAAGCTTTCTTT.

The V gene is TRBV7-3, the J gene TRBJ2-1, with D possibly TRBD2 on 6 matching bases. CDR3 length: 17 residues. The germline CDR1 and CDR2 sequences are SGHTA and FQGTGA. Between the trimmed V and J ends, which lost 8 bases and 6 bases, there was a span of 26 bases. The CDR3 region is CASARREGYPGINEQFF. CDR3 nucleotides: TGTGCCAGCGCGCGGAGGGAAGGCTACCCAGGGATCAATGAGCAGTTCTTC.

The chain is built from TRBV23-1 and TRBJ1-1; 12 bases fit TRBD1. TRBV23-1 is given ORF status, its function remaining uncertain. The CDR3 extends over 16 amino acids. The junction had 4 bases not matched to a gene; V was cut back by 0 bases and J by 5 bases. The CDR3 sequence: CASSQSRDRGLTEAFF. The CDR3 coding sequence is TGCGCCAGCAGTCAATCACGGGACAGGGGGCTGACTGAAGCTTTCTTT.

This chain uses TRBV5-6 with TRBJ2-7, with D maybe TRBD1 (6 bases). The CDR3 covers 15 residues. The germline V gene has CDR1 SGHDT and CDR2 YYEEEE. Between the trimmed V and J ends, which lost 0 bases and 0 bases, there was a span of 10 bases. The CDR3 DNA is TGTGCCAGCAGCTTGGACAGGGTTGTCTCCTACGAGCAGTACTTC. Residues: CASSLDRVVSYEQYF.

This chain joins TRBV9 and TRBJ2-7; D ambiguous. V lost 5 bases and J 3 bases, leaving 6 bases between the germline ends. CDR1 is SGDLS, CDR2 YYNGEE, per germline. This CDR3 spans 11 amino acids. This CDR3 is CASSTNYEQYF. DNA for the CDR3: TGTGCCAGCAGTACTAACTACGAGCAGTACTTC.

The chain combines TRBV5-1 with TRBJ1-6, with a weak D call TRBD1 (5 bases). This CDR3 has 14 residues. Germline-derived CDR1 and CDR2 are SGHRS and YFSETQ. V was clipped by 5 bases and J by 5 bases, with 11 bases between them. Here the CDR3 DNA reads TGCGCCAGCAGATACCGGGACGATAATTCACCCCTCCACTTT. It is translated as CASRYRDDNSPLHF.

CDR3 sequence (DNA): TGTGCCAGCAGGAGCCGGGACAGGGGTAATGAGCAGTTCTTC. Translating it yields CASRSRDRGNEQFF. This chain uses TRBV6-6 with TRBJ2-1; 10 bases line up with TRBD1. CDR1 is MNHNY, CDR2 SVGAGI, per germline (reference sequence). Trimming took 6 bases from V and 7 from J; bases not matched to a gene: 6. The CDR3 is 14 residues long.

This chain connects TRBV7-2 to TRBJ1-5, with unresolved D. The ends were cut back, 2 bases at V and 0 bases at J, with 8 bases in the middle. Germline V lookup: CDR1 SGHTA, CDR2 FQGNSA. This CDR3 comprises 15 residues. The CDR3 DNA reads as TGTGCCAGCAGCTTACGACCCGATAGCAATCAGCCCCAGCATTTT. Translated, it gives CASSLRPDSNQPQHF.

This clone was seen a single time. V gene TRBV6-4 combines with J gene TRBJ2-3; 11 bases map to TRBD2. Trimming removed 3 bases from V and 6 bases from J; junction bases left unmatched: 17. Germline CDR1 is MRHNA and CDR2 is SNTAGT. The CDR3 sequence is 19 residues long. CDR3 sequence reads: CASSETIAGGLMDRDTQYF. CDR3 nucleotide sequence: TGTGCCAGCAGTGAAACTATAGCGGGGGGGCTCATGGATAGGGATACGCAGTATTTT.

This clone was counted only a few times. V is TRBV5-4 and J is TRBJ2-7; 9 nucleotides match TRBD1. Germline V gene lookup returns CDR1 SGHNT and CDR2 YYREEE (reference sequence). V was clipped by 4 bases and J by 2 bases; unmatched bases: 4. The CDR3 loop spans 14 amino acids. CDR3 sequence (DNA): TGTGCCAGCAGCGTGGGGGACAGGGCCTACGAGCAGTACTTC. Encoded protein: CASSVGDRAYEQYF.

This clone was counted a single time. V and J are TRBV6-4 and TRBJ2-7, with D possibly TRBD2 on 7 matching bases. Trimming pared 6 bases from V and 1 base from J, leaving 16 bases between. This CDR3 contains 15 residues. Germline V CDR1 and CDR2: MRHNA, SNTAGT. The CDR3 coding sequence is TGTGCCAGCAGCGAGCAGGGAGGGGGATCCTACGAGCAGTACTTC. Its translation is CASSEQGGGSYEQYF.

This sequence joins TRBV28 and TRBJ2-2; 9 bases line up with TRBD1. V trimming: 6 bases; J trimming: 4 bases; junction bases outside the gene matches: 6. Germline V gene sequence: CDR1 MDHEN, CDR2 SYDVKM. The CDR3 spans 15 residues. The CDR3 loop reads CASRFRDRVTGELFF. CDR3 nucleotides: TGTGCCAGCAGGTTCCGGGACAGGGTCACCGGGGAGCTGTTTTTT.

The rearrangement links TRBV5-4 to TRBJ1-2; D is undetermined. CDR1 is SGHNT and CDR2 is YYREEE in the germline V gene (reference sequence). V lost 0 bases and J lost 6, with 9 bases in between. The CDR3 loop spans 13 amino acids. The CDR3 loop reads CASSLEHSDGYTF. The CDR3 region has the DNA TGTGCCAGCAGCTTGGAACACTCCGATGGCTACACCTTC. Full variable domain (outside the CDR3, taken from reference TRBV5-4 and TRBJ1-2): ETGVTQSPTHLIKTRGQQVTLRCSSQSGHNTVSWYQQALGQGPQFIFQYYREEENGRGNFPPRFSGLQFPNYSSELNVNALELDDSALYLCASSLEHSDGYTFGSGTRLTVV.

The rearrangement links TRBV2 to TRBJ1-6; possibly TRBD1 for D (6 bases). Germline values: CDR1 SNHLY, CDR2 FYNNEI. The CDR3 is 16 amino acids. V was trimmed by 2 bases and J by 5 bases, leaving 13 bases between them. The CDR3 here is CASSERTELHNSPLHF. The CDR3 DNA reads as TGTGCCAGCAGTGAAAGGACAGAGCTCCATAATTCACCCCTCCACTTT.

This clone was counted a single time. This chain uses TRBV7-2 with TRBJ2-1; TRBD2 matches at 9 bases. Germline V lookup: CDR1 SGHTA, CDR2 FQGNSA. The CDR3 is made up of 15 amino acids. With V trimmed by 1 base and J by 7 bases, 5 bases remained unmatched. The CDR3 region is CASSLVAGGPNEQFF. The CDR3 DNA sequence: TGTGCCAGCAGCTTAGTTGCGGGAGGGCCTAATGAGCAGTTCTTC.

The J gene is TRBJ2-3, the V gene TRBV9; D not certain. Per the germline V gene, CDR1 is SGDLS and CDR2 is YYNGEE. The CDR3 is 15 residues long. V lost 4 bases and J lost 1, with 13 bases in between. This chain's CDR3 is CASSYNGMGTDTQYF. The CDR3 DNA follows: TGTGCCAGCAGCTATAACGGCATGGGCACAGATACGCAGTATTTT. Full variable domain (outside the CDR3, taken from reference TRBV9 and TRBJ2-3): DSGVTQTPKHLITATGQRVTLRCSPRSGDLSVYWYQQSLDQGLQFLIQYYNGEERAKGNILERFSAQQFPDLHSELNLSSLELGDSALYFCASSYNGMGTDTQYFGPGTRLTVL.

The rearrangement uses TRBV9 and TRBJ1-4, with 12 positions matching TRBD1. The germline V gene has CDR1 SGDLS and CDR2 YYNGEE. J gave up 6 bases and V 4 bases, and 4 bases lay outside the gene matches. The CDR3 runs to 15 residues. The CDR3 DNA reads as TGTGCCAGCAGCTCGGGACAGGGGGCGTATGAAAAACTGTTTTTT. Protein product: CASSSGQGAYEKLFF.

This clone was picked up one time. This chain links TRBV9 with TRBJ2-5; possibly TRBD2 for D (5 bases). The CDR3 runs to 17 residues. Germline V gives CDR1 SGDLS, CDR2 YYNGEE. Trimming removed 3 bases at V and 2 bases at J, with 20 bases between. CDR3 DNA sequence: TGTGCCAGCAGCGCCCGAGGACCGGGAAACCTTCAAGAGACCCAGTACTTC. Translated: CASSARGPGNLQETQYF.

The chain uses TRBV29-1 and TRBJ2-5; 8 bases agree with TRBD2. The CDR3 spans 15 residues. Germline V gene sequence: CDR1 SQVTM, CDR2 ANQGSEA. Trimming took 6 bases from V and 2 from J; bases not matched to a gene: 11. In DNA, the CDR3 is TGCAGCGTCGCCGAGAGCGGGAGTTTGCAAGAGACCCAGTACTTC. Translated, it gives CSVAESGSLQETQYF. Combining the CDR3 with reference TRBV29-1 and TRBJ2-5 gives the whole variable domain SAVISQKPSRDICQRGTSLTIQCQVDSQVTMMFWYRQQPGQSLTLIATANQGSEATYESGFVIDKFPISRPNLTFSTLTVSNMSPEDSSIYLCSVAESGSLQETQYFGPGTRLLVL.

V gene TRBV4-1 combines with J gene TRBJ2-5; 13 bases align to TRBD2. This CDR3 has 15 amino acids. The germline V gene encodes CDR1 MGHRA and CDR2 YSYEKL. V was pared by 5 bases and J by 5 bases, with 5 bases of the junction left unmatched. The CDR3 reads CASSLLAGGPETQYF. For the CDR3, the DNA is TGCGCCAGCAGCTTACTAGCGGGGGGGCCCGAGACCCAGTACTTC.

V usage is TRBV6-5 and J usage is TRBJ1-4; D not resolved. The V gene lost 0 bases and the J gene lost 3 bases, with 8 bases spanning the gap. The CDR3 consists of 15 residues. Looked up from germline, CDR1 is MNHEY and CDR2 is SVGAGI. This CDR3 reads CASSYSGPSNEKLFF. The CDR3 DNA follows: TGTGCCAGCAGTTACTCAGGTCCTTCTAATGAAAAACTGTTTTTT.

In this sample, this clone turned up a few times. The J gene is TRBJ2-1, the V gene TRBV19; D gene unclear. Germline V gives CDR1 LNHDA, CDR2 SQIVND (reference sequence). Trimming took 2 bases from V and 7 from J, leaving 15 bases between them. CDR3 length: 15 amino acids. The DNA for the CDR3 is TGTGCCAGTAGTATATATACGTGGACGGAGAATGAGCAGTTCTTC. Amino acid sequence: CASSIYTWTENEQFF.

The chain joins TRBV19 to TRBJ2-7; 8 nucleotides align to TRBD2. In germline, CDR1 is LNHDA, CDR2 SQIVND (reference sequence). The CDR3 sequence is 14 residues long. With 5 bases clipped from V and 5 bases from J, the junction kept 8 bases outside the gene matches. CDR3: CASSRGLVTDEQYF. The CDR3 bases are TGTGCCAGTAGTCGGGGACTAGTCACCGACGAGCAGTACTTC. Full variable domain (outside the CDR3, taken from reference TRBV19 and TRBJ2-7): DGGITQSPKYLFRKEGQNVTLSCEQNLNHDAMYWYRQDPGQGLRLIYYSQIVNDFQKGDIAEGYSVSREKKESFPLTVTSAQKNPTAFYLCASSRGLVTDEQYFGPGTRLTVT.

V usage is TRBV4-2 and J usage is TRBJ1-5; D is unresolved. CDR3 length: 16 residues. Germline CDR1 is LGHNA and CDR2 is YNFKEQ. V was clipped by 3 bases and J by 3 bases, with 15 bases between them. CDR3 protein: CASSQVTKNNNQPQHF. The CDR3 region has the DNA TGTGCCAGCAGCCAGGTTACCAAGAACAACAATCAGCCCCAGCATTTT.

V gene TRBV4-1 combines with J gene TRBJ2-7, with D unresolved. CDR3 length: 11 amino acids. CDR1 is MGHRA, CDR2 YSYEKL, per germline. Trimming stripped 1 base from V and 5 bases from J, with 3 bases between. CDR3 residues: CASSQGHEQYF. The CDR3 bases are TGCGCCAGCAGCCAAGGCCACGAGCAGTACTTC.

The chain couples TRBV5-1 to TRBJ1-5; D unclear. This CDR3 spans 16 amino acids. CDR1 SGHRS and CDR2 YFSETQ come from the germline V gene. Trimming stripped 2 bases from V and 1 base from J, with 13 bases between. The CDR3 DNA is TGCGCCAGCAGCTTTCCGGTCACGGGGAGCAATCAGCCCCAGCATTTT. It is translated as CASSFPVTGSNQPQHF.

The chain couples TRBV19 to TRBJ1-6; maybe TRBD1 (5 bases). Germline-derived CDR1 and CDR2 are LNHDA and SQIVND (reference sequence). The CDR3 length is 14 residues. The germline V and J ends were trimmed by 6 bases and 7 bases, with 13 bases remaining between them. This chain's CDR3 is CASSEQAGNSPLHF. In DNA form, the CDR3 reads TGTGCCAGTAGCGAACAGGCGGGGAATTCACCCCTCCACTTT.

The chain has TRBV5-4 and TRBJ2-5; 9 positions agree with TRBD1. Germline CDR1 SGHNT, CDR2 YYREEE (reference sequence). The CDR3 has 19 amino acids. J was trimmed by 5 bases and V by 4 bases; bases with no gene match: 21. The DNA for the CDR3 is TGTGCCAGCAGCCCAAGGACCGGGACAGGGAGGATTCGTGGGGAGACCCAGTACTTC. Protein product: CASSPRTGTGRIRGETQYF.

The V and J genes are TRBV29-1 and TRBJ1-2, with D maybe TRBD1 (5 bases). Per the germline V gene, CDR1 is SQVTM and CDR2 is ANQGSEA. The length of the CDR3 is 10 residues. The V end lost 6 bases, the J end lost 4 bases, and 6 bases lay between the germline ends. The CDR3 nucleotides are TGCAGCGTCGACAGCTATGGCTACACCTTC. This codes for CSVDSYGYTF.

The count of this clone is one. The rearrangement joins TRBV30 to TRBJ2-7; TRBD2 might be the D (6 bases). Germline CDR1 reads GTSNPN; CDR2 reads SVGIG (reference sequence). There are 14 residues in the CDR3. The V end lost 0 bases, the J end lost 3 bases, and 12 bases lay between the germline ends. The CDR3 region is CAWSVGIADYEQYF. The CDR3 nucleotides are TGTGCCTGGAGTGTAGGAATAGCGGACTACGAGCAGTACTTC.

This clone was counted a few times. V usage is TRBV6-5 and J usage is TRBJ1-2, with D possibly being TRBD1 (5 bases). The CDR3 totals 12 residues. Germline V CDR1 and CDR2: MNHEY, SVGAGI. Trimming removed 7 bases from V and 8 bases from J, with 14 bases in between. DNA of the CDR3: TGTGCCAGCACCATCGACAGACACGGCTACACCTTC. Its translation is CASTIDRHGYTF.

The V and J genes are TRBV30 and TRBJ2-7; 12 bases agree with TRBD2. V was clipped by 2 bases and J by 2 bases; unmatched bases: 1. Per germline, CDR1 GTSNPN and CDR2 SVGIG (reference sequence). The CDR3 consists of 14 residues. Here the CDR3 reads CAWSLAGGPYEQYF. CDR3 coding DNA: TGTGCCTGGAGTCTAGCGGGAGGGCCCTACGAGCAGTACTTC.